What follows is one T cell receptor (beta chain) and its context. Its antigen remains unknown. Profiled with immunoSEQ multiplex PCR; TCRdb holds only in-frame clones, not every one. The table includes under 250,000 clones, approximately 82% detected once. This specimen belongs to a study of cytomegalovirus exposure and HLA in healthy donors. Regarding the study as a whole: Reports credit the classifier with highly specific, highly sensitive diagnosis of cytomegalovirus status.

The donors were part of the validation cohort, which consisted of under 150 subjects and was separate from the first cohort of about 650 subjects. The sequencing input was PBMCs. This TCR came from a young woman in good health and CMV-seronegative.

CDR3 protein: CASSLDWAAETQYF. The CDR3 coding sequence is TGTGCCAGCAGCTTAGATTGGGCCGCGGAGACCCAGTACTTC. The rearrangement uses TRBV7-9 and TRBJ2-5; D gene ambiguous. Trimming removed 1 base at V and 5 bases at J, with 11 bases between. The CDR3 is made up of 14 amino acids. The germline gives CDR1 SEHNR, CDR2 FQNEAQ (reference sequence).